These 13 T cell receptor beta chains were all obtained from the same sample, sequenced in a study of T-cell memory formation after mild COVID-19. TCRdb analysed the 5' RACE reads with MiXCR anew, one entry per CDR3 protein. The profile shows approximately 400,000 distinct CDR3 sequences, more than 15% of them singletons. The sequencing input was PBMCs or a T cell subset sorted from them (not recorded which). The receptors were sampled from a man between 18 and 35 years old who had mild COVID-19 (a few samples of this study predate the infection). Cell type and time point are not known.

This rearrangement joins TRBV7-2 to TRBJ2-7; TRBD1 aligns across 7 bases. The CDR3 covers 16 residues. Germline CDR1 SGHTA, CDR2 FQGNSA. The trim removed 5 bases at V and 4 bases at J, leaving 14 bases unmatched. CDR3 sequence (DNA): TGTGCCAGCAGCACGGCTACCGGGACAGTTGATTACGAGCAGTACTTC. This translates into CASSTATGTVDYEQYF.

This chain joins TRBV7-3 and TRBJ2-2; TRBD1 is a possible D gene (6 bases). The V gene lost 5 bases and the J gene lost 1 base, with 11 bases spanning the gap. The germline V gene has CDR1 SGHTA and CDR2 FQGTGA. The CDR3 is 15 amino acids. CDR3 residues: CASSPPTGNTGELFF. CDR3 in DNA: TGTGCCAGCAGCCCCCCGACAGGGAACACCGGGGAGCTGTTTTTT.

CDR3 sequence reads: CASRTLNNSPLHF. DNA of the CDR3: TGTGCCAGCCGGACATTGAATAATTCACCCCTCCACTTT. The V and J genes are TRBV6-6 and TRBJ1-6, with a weak D call TRBD1 (5 bases). This CDR3 is 13 amino acids long. V dropped 8 bases and J dropped 5 bases, with 10 bases sitting between them. Germline V CDR1 and CDR2: MNHNY, SVGAGI (reference sequence).

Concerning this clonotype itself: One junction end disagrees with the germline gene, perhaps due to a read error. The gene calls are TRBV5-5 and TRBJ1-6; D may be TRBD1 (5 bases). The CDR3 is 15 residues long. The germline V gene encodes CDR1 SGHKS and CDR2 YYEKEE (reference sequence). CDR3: CASRPETANNSPLNF. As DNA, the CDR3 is TGTGCCAGCAGGCCGGAGACAGCGAATAATTCACCCCTCAACTTT.

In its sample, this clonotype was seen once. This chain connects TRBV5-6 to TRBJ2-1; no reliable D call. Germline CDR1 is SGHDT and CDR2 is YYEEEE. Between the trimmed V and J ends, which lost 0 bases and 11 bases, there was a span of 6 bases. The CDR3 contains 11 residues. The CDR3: CASSLAEKQFF. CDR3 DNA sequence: TGTGCCAGCAGCTTGGCCGAAAAGCAGTTCTTC.

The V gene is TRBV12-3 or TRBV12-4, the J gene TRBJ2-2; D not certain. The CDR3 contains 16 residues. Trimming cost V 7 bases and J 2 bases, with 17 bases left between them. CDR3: CASIILGVGNTGELFF. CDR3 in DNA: TGTGCCAGCATCATCCTTGGAGTGGGCAACACCGGGGAGCTGTTTTTT.

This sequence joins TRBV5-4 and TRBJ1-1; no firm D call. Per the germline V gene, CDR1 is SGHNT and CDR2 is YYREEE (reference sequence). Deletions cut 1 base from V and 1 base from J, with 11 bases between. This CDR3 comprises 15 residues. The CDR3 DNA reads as TGTGCCAGCAGCTTGCCGAGACATACGAACACTGAAGCTTTCTTT. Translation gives CASSLPRHTNTEAFF.

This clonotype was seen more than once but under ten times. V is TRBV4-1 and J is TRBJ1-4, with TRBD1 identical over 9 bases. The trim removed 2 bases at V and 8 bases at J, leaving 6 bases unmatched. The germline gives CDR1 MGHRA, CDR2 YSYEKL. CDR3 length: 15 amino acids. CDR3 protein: CASSQLTGGDEKLFF. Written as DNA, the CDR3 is TGCGCCAGCAGCCAACTTACAGGGGGCGACGAAAAACTGTTTTTT.

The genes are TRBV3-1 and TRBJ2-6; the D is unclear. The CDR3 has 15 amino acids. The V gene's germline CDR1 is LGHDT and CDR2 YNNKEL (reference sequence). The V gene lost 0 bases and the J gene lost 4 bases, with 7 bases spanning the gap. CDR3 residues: CASSQDGLGANVLTF. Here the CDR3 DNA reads TGTGCCAGCAGCCAAGACGGCTTAGGGGCCAACGTCCTGACTTTC.

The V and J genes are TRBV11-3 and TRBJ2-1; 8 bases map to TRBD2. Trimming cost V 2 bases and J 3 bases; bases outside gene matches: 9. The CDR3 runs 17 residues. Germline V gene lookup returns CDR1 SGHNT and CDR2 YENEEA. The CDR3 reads CASSLQGPGGDYNEQFF. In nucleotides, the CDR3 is TGTGCCAGCAGCTTACAGGGGCCCGGGGGGGACTACAATGAGCAGTTCTTC.

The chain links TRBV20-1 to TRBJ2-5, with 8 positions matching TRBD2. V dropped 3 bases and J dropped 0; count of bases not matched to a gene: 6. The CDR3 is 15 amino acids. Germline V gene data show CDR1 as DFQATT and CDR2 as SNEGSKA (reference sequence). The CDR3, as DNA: TGCAGTGCTAGGGGGACTAGGGGGGACCAAGAGACCCAGTACTTC. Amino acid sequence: CSARGTRGDQETQYF.

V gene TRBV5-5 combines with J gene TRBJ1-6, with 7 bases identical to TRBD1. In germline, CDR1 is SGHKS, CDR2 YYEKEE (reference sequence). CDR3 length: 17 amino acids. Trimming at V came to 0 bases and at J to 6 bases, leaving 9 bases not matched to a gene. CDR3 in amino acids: CASSLAVAGGINSPLHF. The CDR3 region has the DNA TGTGCCAGCAGCTTGGCAGTTGCAGGGGGGATTAATTCACCCCTCCACTTT. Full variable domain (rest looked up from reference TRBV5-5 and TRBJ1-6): DAGVTQSPTHLIKTRGQQVTLRCSPISGHKSVSWYQQVLGQGPQFIFQYYEKEERGRGNFPDRFSARQFPNYSSELNVNALLLGDSALYLCASSLAVAGGINSPLHFGNGTRLTVT.

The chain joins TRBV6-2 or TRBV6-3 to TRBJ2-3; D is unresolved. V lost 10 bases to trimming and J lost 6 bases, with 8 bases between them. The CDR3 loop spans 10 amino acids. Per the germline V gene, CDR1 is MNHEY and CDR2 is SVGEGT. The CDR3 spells CATTWDTQYF. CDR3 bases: TGTGCCACCACTTGGGATACGCAGTATTTT.